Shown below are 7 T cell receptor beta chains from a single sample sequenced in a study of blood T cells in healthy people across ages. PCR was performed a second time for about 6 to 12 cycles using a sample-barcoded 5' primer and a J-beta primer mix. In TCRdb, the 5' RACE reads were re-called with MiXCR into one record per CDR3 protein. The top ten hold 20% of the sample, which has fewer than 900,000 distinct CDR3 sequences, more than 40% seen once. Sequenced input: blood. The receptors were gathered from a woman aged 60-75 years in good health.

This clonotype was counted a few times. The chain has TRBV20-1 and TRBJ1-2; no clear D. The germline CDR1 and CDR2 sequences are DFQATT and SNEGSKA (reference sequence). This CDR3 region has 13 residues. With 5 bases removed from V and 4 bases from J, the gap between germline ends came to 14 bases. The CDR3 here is CSAQYRERYGYTF. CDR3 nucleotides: TGCAGTGCTCAGTACCGGGAGCGCTATGGCTACACCTTC.

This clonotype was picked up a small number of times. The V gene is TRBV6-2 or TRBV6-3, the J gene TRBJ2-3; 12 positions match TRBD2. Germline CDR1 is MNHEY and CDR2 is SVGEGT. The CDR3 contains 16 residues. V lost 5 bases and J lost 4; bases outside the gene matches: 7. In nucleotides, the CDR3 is TGTGCCAGCAGTCCCGGGACTAGCGGGTCCGCAGATACGCAGTATTTT. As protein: CASSPGTSGSADTQYF.

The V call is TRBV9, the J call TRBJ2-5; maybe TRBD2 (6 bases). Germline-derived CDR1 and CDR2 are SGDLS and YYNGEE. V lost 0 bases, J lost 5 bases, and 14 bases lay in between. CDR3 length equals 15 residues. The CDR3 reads CASSVDSSAGETQYF. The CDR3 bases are TGTGCCAGCAGCGTAGATAGCTCGGCGGGGGAGACCCAGTACTTC.

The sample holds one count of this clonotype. The CDR3 reads CASSQDLGRPQHF. For the CDR3, the DNA is TGTGCCAGCAGCCAAGATCTAGGTAGGCCCCAGCATTTT. The chain recombines TRBV3-1 with TRBJ1-5; D call uncertain. The germline CDR1 and CDR2 sequences are LGHDT and YNNKEL (reference sequence). The CDR3 has 13 residues. The V end was cut by 0 bases, the J end by 9 bases, with 9 bases between. The full variable domain, rest sourced from reference TRBV3-1 and TRBJ1-5, is DTAVSQTPKYLVTQMGNDKSIKCEQNLGHDTMYWYKQDSKKFLKIMFSYNNKELIINETVPNRFSPKSPDKAHLNLHINSLELGDSAVYFCASSQDLGRPQHFGDGTRLSIL.

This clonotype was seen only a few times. CDR3 sequence (DNA): TGCGCCAGCAGCTCCGGGACTAGCAGGGTCGATGAGCAGTACTTC. The encoded protein is CASSSGTSRVDEQYF. The genes are TRBV5-1 and TRBJ2-1; 9 nucleotides align to TRBD2. The DNA end is a closer match to TRBJ2-7, so the J assignment may be wrong. CDR3 length equals 15 residues. Germline CDR1 reads SGHRS; CDR2 reads YFSETQ.

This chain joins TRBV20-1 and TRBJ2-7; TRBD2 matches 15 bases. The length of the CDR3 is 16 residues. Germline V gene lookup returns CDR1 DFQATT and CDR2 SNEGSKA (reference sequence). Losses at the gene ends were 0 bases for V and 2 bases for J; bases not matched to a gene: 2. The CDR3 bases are TGCAGTGCTAGAGAAGGGACTAGCGGGAGGACCTACGAGCAGTACTTC. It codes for CSAREGTSGRTYEQYF.

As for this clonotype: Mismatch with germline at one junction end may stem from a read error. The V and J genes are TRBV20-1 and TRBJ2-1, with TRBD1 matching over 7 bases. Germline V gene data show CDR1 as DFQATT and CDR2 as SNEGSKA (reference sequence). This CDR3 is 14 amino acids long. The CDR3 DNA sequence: TGCAGTGCTCCCCGACAGGGACCGTATAATGGGCAGTTCTTC. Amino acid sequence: CSAPRQGPYNGQFF.